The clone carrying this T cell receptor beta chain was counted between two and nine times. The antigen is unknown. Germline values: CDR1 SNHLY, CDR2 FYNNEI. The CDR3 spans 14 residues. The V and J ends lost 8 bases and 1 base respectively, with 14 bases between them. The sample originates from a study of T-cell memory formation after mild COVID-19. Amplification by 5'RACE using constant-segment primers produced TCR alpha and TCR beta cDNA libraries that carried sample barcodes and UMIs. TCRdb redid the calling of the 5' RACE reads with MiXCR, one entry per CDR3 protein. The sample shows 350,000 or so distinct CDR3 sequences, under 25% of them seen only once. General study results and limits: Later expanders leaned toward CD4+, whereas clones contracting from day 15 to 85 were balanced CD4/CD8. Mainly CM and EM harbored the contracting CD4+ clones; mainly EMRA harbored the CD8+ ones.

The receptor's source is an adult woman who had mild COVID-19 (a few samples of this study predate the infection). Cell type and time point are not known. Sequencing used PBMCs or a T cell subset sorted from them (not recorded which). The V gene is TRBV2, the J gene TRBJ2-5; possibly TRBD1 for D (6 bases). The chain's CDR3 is CASGEQGLQETQYF. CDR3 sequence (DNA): TGTGCCAGCGGCGAACAGGGTCTCCAAGAGACCCAGTACTTC.